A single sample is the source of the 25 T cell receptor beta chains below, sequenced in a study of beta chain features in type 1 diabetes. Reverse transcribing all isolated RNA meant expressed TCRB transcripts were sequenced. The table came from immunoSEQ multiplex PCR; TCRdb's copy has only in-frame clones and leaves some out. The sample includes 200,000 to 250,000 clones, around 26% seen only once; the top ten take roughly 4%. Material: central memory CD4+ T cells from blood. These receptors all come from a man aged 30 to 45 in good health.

The CDR3 is CATSREGMGLPGYTF. DNA of the CDR3: TGTGCCACCAGCAGGGAGGGTATGGGGCTCCCTGGCTACACCTTC. The genes are TRBV15 and TRBJ1-2; TRBD1 is a possible D gene (5 bases). This CDR3 comprises 15 residues. Looked up from germline, CDR1 is LNHNV and CDR2 is YYDKDF (reference sequence). The V end was cut by 3 bases, the J end by 7 bases, with 18 bases between.

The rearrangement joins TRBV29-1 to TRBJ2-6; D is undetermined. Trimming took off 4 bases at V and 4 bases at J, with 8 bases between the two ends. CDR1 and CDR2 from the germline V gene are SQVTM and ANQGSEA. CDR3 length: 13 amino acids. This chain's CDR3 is CSVGMGGANVLTF. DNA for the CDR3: TGCAGCGTTGGGATGGGCGGGGCCAACGTCCTGACTTTC.

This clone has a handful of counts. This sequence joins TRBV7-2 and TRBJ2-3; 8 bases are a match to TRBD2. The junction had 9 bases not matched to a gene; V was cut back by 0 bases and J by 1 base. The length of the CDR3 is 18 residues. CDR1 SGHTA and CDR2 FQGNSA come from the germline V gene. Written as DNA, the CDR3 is TGTGCCAGCAGCTTAGCTTATCGGCGGGGGGCCCGCACAGATACGCAGTATTTT. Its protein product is CASSLAYRRGARTDTQYF.

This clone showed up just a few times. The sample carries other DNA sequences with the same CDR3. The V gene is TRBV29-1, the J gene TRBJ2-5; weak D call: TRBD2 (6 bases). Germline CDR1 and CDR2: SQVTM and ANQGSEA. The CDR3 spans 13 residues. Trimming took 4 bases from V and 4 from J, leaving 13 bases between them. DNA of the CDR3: TGCAGCGTTGCGGGCGGGATAGGAGAGACCCAGTACTTC. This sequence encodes CSVAGGIGETQYF.

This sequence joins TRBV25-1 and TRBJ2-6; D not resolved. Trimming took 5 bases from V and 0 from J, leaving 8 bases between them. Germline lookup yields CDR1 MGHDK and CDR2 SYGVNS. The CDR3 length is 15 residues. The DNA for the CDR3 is TGTGCCAGCAGTCATCTCACCTCTGGGGCCAACGTCCTGACTTTC. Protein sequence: CASSHLTSGANVLTF.

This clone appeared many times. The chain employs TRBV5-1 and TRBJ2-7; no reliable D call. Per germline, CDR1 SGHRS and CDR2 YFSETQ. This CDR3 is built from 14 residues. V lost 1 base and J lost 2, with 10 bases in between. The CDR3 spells CASSLNQDTYEQYF. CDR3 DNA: TGCGCCAGCAGCTTGAATCAGGATACCTACGAGCAGTACTTC.

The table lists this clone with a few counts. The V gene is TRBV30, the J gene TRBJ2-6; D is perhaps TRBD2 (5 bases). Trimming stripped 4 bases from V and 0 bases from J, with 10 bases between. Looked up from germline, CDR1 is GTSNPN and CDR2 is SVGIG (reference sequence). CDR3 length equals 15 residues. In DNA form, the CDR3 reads TGTGCCTGGAACCCACGGGGCTCTGGGGCCAACGTCCTGACTTTC. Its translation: CAWNPRGSGANVLTF.

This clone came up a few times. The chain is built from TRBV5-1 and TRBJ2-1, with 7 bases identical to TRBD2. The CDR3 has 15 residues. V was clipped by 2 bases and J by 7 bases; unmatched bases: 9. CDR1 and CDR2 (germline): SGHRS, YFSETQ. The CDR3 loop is CASSLAGNPTNEQFF. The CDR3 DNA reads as TGCGCCAGCAGCTTAGCGGGGAATCCTACGAATGAGCAGTTCTTC.

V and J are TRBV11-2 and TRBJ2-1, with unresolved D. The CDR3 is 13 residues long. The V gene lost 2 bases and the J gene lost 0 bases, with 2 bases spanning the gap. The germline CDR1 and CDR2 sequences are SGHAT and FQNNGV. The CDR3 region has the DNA TGTGCCAGCAGCTTAAACTCCTACAATGAGCAGTTCTTC. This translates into CASSLNSYNEQFF.

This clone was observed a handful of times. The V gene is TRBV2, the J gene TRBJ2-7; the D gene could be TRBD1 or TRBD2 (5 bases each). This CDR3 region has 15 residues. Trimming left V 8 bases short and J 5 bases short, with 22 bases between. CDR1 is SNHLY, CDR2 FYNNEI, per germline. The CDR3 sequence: CASRDVGLLRDEQYF. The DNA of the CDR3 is TGTGCCAGCCGGGACGTTGGATTATTAAGGGACGAGCAGTACTTC.

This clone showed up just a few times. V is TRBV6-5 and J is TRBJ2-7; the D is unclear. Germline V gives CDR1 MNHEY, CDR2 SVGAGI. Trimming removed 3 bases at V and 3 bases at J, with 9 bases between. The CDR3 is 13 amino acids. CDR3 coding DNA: TGTGCCAGCAGTTATCGTCCTGGCTACGAGCAGTACTTC. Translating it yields CASSYRPGYEQYF.

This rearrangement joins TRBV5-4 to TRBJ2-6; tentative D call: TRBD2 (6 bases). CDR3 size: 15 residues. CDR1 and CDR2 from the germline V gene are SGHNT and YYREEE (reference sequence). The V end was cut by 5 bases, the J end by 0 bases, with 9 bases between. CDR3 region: CASSLRDSGANVLTF. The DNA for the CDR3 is TGTGCCAGCAGTCTGCGGGACTCTGGGGCCAACGTCCTGACTTTC.

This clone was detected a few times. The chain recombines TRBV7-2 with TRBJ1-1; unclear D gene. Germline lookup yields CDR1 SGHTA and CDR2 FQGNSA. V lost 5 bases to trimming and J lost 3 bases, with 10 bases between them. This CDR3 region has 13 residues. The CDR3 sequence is CASSIIADTEAFF. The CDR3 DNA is TGTGCCAGCAGCATTATAGCGGACACTGAAGCTTTCTTT.

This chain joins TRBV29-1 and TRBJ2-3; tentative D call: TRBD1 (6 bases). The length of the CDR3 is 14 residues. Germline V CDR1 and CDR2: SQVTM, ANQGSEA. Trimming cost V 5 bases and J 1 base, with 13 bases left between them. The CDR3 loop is CSVKQGRGTDTQYF. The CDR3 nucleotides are TGCAGCGTTAAGCAGGGGCGAGGCACAGATACGCAGTATTTT.

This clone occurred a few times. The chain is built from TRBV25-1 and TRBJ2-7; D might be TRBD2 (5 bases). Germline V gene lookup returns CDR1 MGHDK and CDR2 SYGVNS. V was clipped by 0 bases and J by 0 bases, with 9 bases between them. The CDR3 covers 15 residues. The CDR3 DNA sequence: TGTGCCAGCAGTGAATATGGTGGGAGCTCCTACGAGCAGTACTTC. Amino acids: CASSEYGGSSYEQYF.

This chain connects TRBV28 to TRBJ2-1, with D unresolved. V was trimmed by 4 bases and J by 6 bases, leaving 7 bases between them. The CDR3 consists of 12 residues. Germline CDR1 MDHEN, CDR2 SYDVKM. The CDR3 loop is CASSSTVNEQFF. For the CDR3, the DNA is TGTGCCAGCAGTTCCACCGTCAATGAGCAGTTCTTC.

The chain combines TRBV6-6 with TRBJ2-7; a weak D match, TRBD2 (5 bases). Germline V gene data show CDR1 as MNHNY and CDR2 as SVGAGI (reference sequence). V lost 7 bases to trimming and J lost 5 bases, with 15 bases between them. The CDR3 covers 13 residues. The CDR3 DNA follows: TGTGCCAGCACCCGGACTGCCCGGGACGAGCAGTACTTC. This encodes CASTRTARDEQYF.

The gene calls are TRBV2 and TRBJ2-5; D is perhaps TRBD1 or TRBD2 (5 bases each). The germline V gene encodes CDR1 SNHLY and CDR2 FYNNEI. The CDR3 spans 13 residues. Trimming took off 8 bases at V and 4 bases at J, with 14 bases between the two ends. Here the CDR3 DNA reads TGTGCCAGCCAGCAAGGGGACGGAGAGACCCAGTACTTC. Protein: CASQQGDGETQYF.

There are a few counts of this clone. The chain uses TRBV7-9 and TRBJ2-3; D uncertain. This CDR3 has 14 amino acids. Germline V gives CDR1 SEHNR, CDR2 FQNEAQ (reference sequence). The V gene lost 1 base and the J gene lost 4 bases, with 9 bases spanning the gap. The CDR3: CASSLDVAADTQYF. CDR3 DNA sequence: TGTGCCAGCAGCTTAGACGTGGCCGCAGATACGCAGTATTTT.

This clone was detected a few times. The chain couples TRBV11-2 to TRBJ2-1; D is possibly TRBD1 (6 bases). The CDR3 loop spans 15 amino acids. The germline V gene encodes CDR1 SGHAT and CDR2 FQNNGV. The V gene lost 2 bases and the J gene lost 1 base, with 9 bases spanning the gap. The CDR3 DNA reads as TGTGCCAGCAGCTTACTAGGGGGTTCCTACAATGAGCAGTTCTTC. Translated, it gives CASSLLGGSYNEQFF.

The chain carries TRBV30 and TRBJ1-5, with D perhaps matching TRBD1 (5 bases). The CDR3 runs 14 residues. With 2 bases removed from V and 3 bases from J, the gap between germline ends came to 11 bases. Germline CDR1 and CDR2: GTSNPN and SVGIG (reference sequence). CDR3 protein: CAWSLGAPNQPQHF. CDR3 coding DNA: TGTGCCTGGAGTCTCGGGGCTCCCAATCAGCCCCAGCATTTT.

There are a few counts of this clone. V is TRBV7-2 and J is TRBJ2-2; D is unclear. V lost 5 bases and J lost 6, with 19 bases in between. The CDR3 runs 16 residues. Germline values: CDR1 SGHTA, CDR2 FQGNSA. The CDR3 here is CASSRSKASGSGELFF. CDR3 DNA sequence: TGTGCCAGCAGCCGCTCAAAGGCATCAGGCTCCGGGGAGCTGTTTTTT. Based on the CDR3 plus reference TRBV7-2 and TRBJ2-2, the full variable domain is GAGVSQSPSNKVTEKGKDVELRCDPISGHTALYWYRQSLGQGLEFLIYFQGNSAPDKSGLPSDRFSAERTGGSVSTLTIQRTQQEDSAVYLCASSRSKASGSGELFFGEGSRLTVL.

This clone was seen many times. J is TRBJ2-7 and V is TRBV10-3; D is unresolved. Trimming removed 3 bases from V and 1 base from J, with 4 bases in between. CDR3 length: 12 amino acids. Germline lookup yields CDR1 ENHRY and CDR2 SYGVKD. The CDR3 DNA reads TGTGCCATCAGTGACAGGTCCTACGAGCAGTACTTC. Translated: CAISDRSYEQYF.

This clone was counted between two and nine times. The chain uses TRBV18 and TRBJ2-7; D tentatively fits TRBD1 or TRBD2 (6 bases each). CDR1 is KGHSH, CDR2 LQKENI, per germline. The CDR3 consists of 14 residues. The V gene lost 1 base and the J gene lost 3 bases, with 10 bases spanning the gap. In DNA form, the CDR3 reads TGTGCCAGCTCACCACGGGGGGCGGACTACGAGCAGTACTTC. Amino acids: CASSPRGADYEQYF.

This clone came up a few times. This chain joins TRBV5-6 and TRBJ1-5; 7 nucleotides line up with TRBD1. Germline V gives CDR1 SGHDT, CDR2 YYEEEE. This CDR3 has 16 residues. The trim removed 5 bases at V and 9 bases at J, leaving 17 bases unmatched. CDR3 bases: TGTGCCAGCAGGGCGAGAAGGACAGGTCAGGGTGGGCCCCAGCATTTT. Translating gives CASRARRTGQGGPQHF.